The T cell receptor (beta chain) under discussion was sequenced for a study of T-cell reconstitution after alpha-beta-depleted transplantation in children. It was with unique molecular identifiers that the TCRbeta library was prepared. TCRdb fed the PCR reads into MiXCR, producing one record per CDR3 protein. The table has 750,000 to 950,000 distinct CDR3 sequences, 16% seen once. Trimming removed 0 bases at V and 2 bases at J, with 15 bases between. Germline V gene data show CDR1 as SGDLS and CDR2 as YYNGEE. The CDR3 is 17 amino acids. The sequences come from PBMCs, mostly from graft donor cells, collected 360 days after TCRalphabeta/CD19-depleted stem cell transplant. The receptor comes from a male patient younger than 18 who had a stem cell transplant for acute lymphoblastic leukemia, so the T cells may come from the graft donor. V and J are TRBV9 and TRBJ2-1, with D possibly TRBD2 on 7 matching bases. CDR3 in DNA: TGTGCCAGCAGCGTAGAGGGGGGGACTACCCCCTACAATGAGCAGTTCTTC. This encodes CASSVEGGTTPYNEQFF.